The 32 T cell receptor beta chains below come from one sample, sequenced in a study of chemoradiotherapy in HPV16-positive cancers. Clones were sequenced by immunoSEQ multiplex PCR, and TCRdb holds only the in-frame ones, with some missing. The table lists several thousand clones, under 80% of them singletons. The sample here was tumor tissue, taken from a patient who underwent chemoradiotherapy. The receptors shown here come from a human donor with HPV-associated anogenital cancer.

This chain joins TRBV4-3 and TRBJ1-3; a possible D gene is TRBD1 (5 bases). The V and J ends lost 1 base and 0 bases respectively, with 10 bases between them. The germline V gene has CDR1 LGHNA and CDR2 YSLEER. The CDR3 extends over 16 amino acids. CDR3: CASSQGGAGSGNTIYF. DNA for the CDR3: TGCGCCAGCAGCCAAGGGGGCGCCGGCTCTGGAAACACCATATATTTT.

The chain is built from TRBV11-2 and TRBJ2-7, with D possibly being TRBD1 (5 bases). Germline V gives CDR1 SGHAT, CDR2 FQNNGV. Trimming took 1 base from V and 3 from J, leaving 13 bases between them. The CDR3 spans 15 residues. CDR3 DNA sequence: TGTGCCAGCAGCTTAGCCTCGACAGATTACTACGAGCAGTACTTC. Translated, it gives CASSLASTDYYEQYF. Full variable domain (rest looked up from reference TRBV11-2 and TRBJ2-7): EAGVAQSPRYKIIEKRQSVAFWCNPISGHATLYWYQQILGQGPKLLIQFQNNGVVDDSQLPKDRFSAERLKGVDSTLKIQPAKLEDSAVYLCASSLASTDYYEQYFGPGTRLTVT.

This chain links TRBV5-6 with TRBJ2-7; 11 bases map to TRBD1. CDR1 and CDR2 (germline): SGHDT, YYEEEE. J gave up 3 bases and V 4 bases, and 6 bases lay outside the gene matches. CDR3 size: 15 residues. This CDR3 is CASSALGQGVYEQYF. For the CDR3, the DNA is TGTGCCAGCAGCGCCCTGGGACAGGGGGTCTACGAGCAGTACTTC. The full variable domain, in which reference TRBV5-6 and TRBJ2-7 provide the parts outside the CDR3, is DAGVTQSPTHLIKTRGQQVTLRCSPKSGHDTVSWYQQALGQGPQFIFQYYEEEERQRGNFPDRFSGHQFPNYSSELNVNALLLGDSALYLCASSALGQGVYEQYFGPGTRLTVT.

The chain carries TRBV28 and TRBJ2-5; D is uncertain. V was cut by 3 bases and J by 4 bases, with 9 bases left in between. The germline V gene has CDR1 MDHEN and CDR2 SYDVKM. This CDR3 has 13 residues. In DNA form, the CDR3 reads TGTGCCAGCAGTTTGTTCGCCCGAGAGACCCAGTACTTC. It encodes CASSLFARETQYF.

The CDR3 loop reads CASSYLPGTLNTEAFF. The CDR3 DNA reads TGTGCCAGCAGTTACCTCCCGGGGACATTGAACACTGAAGCTTTCTTT. J is TRBJ1-1 and V is TRBV6-5; D possibly corresponds to TRBD1 (6 bases). Germline V CDR1 and CDR2: MNHEY, SVGAGI. This CDR3 has 16 residues. Trimming pared 2 bases from V and 0 bases from J, leaving 13 bases between.

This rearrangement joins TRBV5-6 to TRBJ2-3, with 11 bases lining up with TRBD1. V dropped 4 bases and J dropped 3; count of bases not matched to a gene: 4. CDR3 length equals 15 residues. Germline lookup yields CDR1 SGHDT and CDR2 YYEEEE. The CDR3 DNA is TGTGCCAGCAGCCGGACAGGGGGCCCAACAGATACGCAGTATTTT. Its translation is CASSRTGGPTDTQYF.

CDR3 region: CASSNGLAGRQETQYF. DNA of the CDR3: TGCGCCAGCAGCAATGGACTAGCGGGGAGACAAGAGACCCAGTACTTC. V usage is TRBV4-3 and J usage is TRBJ2-5, with 12 bases lining up with TRBD2. Looked up from germline, CDR1 is LGHNA and CDR2 is YSLEER. CDR3 length equals 16 residues. V shed 5 bases, J shed 2 bases, and the junction held 6 bases outside the gene matches.

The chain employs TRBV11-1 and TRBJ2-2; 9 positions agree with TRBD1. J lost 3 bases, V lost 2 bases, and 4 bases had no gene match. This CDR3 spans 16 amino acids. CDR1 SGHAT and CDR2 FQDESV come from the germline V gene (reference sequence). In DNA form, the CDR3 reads TGTGCCAGCAGCTTAAACAGGGGGCGGTACACCGGGGAGCTGTTTTTT. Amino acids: CASSLNRGRYTGELFF.

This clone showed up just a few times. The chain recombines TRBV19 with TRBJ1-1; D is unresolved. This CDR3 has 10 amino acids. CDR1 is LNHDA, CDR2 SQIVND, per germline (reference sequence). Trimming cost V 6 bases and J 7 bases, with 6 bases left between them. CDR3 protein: CASRSHEAFF. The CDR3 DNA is TGTGCCAGTAGGTCGCATGAAGCTTTCTTT.

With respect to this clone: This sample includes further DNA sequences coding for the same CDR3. In DNA form, the CDR3 reads TGTGCCAGCAGCTTGAAGGGCCCCAGGGAGACCCAGTACTTC. Amino acids: CASSLKGPRETQYF. The gene calls are TRBV5-6 and TRBJ2-5, with D uncertain. CDR3 length equals 14 residues. Trimming took 1 base from V and 5 from J, leaving 12 bases between them. The germline CDR1 and CDR2 sequences are SGHDT and YYEEEE. Full variable domain (rest looked up from reference TRBV5-6 and TRBJ2-5): DAGVTQSPTHLIKTRGQQVTLRCSPKSGHDTVSWYQQALGQGPQFIFQYYEEEERQRGNFPDRFSGHQFPNYSSELNVNALLLGDSALYLCASSLKGPRETQYFGPGTRLLVL.

The CDR3: CASSLTATNEKLFF. In nucleotides, the CDR3 is TGTGCCAGCAGCTTGACTGCAACTAATGAAAAACTGTTTTTT. The chain uses TRBV5-6 and TRBJ1-4; D remains unclear. Trimming shortened V by 1 base and J by 0 bases, and 4 bases separated the two germline ends. Germline CDR1 is SGHDT and CDR2 is YYEEEE. This CDR3 is 14 amino acids long.

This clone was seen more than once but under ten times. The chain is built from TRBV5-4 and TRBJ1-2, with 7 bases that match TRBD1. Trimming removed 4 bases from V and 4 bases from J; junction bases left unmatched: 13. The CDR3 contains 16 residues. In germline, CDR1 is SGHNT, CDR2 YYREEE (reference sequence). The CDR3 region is CASSPGQRGHAYGYTF. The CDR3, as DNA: TGTGCCAGCAGCCCCGGTCAAAGGGGGCATGCCTATGGCTACACCTTC.

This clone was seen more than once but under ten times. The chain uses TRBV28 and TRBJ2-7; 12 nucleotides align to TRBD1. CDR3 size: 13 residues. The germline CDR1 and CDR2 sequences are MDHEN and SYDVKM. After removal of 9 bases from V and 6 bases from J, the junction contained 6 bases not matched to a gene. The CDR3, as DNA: TGTGCCAGTCAGGGACAGGGGGCCGGCGAGCAGTACTTC. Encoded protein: CASQGQGAGEQYF.

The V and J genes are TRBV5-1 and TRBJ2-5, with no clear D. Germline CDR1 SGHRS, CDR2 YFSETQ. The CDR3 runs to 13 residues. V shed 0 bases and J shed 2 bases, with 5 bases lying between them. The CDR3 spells CASSLGLQETQYF. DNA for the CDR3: TGCGCCAGCAGCTTGGGACTGCAAGAGACCCAGTACTTC.

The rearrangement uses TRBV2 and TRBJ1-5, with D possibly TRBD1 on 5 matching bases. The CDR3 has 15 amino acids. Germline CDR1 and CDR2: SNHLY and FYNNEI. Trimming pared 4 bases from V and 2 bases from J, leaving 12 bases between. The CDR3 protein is CASSGAGQGNQPQHF. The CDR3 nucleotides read TGTGCCAGCAGTGGAGCGGGGCAGGGCAATCAGCCCCAGCATTTT.

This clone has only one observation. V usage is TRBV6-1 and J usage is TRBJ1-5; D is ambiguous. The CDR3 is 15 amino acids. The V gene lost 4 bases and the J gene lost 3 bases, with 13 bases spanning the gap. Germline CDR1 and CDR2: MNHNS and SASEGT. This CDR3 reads CASSVAGLDNQPQHF. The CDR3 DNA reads TGTGCCAGCAGTGTAGCCGGGCTGGACAATCAGCCCCAGCATTTT.

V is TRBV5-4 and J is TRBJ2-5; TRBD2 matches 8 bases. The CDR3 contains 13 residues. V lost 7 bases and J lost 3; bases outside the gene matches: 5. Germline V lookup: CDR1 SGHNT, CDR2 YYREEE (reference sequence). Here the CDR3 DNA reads TGTGCCAGCCACTTAGCGGGGAAAGAGACCCAGTACTTC. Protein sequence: CASHLAGKETQYF.

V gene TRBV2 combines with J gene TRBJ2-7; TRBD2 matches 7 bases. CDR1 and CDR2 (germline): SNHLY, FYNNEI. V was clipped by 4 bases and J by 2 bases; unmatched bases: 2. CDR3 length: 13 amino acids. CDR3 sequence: CASSGAGAYEQYF. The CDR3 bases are TGTGCCAGCAGTGGTGCGGGGGCCTACGAGCAGTACTTC.

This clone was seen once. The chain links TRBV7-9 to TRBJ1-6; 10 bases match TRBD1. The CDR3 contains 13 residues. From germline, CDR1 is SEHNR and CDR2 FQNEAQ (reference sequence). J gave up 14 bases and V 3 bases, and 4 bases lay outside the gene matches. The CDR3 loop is CASSLGTGETLHF. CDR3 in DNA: TGTGCCAGCAGCTTGGGGACAGGGGAAACCCTCCACTTT.

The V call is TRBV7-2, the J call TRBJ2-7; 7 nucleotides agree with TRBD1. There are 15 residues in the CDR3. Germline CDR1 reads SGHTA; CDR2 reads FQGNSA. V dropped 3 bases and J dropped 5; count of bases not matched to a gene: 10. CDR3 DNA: TGTGCCAGCAGCTTGACCGGGACAGTGTTTCACGAGCAGTACTTC. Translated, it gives CASSLTGTVFHEQYF.

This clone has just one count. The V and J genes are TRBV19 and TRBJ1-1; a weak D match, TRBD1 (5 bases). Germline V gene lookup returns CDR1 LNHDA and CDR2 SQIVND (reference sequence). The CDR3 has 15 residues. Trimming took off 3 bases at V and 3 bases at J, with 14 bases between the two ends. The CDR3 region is CASSIPNRGYTEAFF. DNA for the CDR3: TGTGCCAGTAGTATCCCCAATCGGGGGTACACTGAAGCTTTCTTT.

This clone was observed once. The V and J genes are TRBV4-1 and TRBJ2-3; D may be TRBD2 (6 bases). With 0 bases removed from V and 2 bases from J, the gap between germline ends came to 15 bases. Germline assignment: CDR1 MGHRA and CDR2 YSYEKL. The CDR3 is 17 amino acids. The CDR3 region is CASSQEGLWGLTDTQYF. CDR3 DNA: TGCGCCAGCAGCCAAGAAGGACTATGGGGTCTCACAGATACGCAGTATTTT.

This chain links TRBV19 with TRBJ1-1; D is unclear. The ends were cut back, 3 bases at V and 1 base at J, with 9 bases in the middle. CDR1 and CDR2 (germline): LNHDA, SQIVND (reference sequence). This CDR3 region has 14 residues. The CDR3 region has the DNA TGTGCCAGTAGTATCGCAGGATCGAACACTGAAGCTTTCTTT. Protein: CASSIAGSNTEAFF.

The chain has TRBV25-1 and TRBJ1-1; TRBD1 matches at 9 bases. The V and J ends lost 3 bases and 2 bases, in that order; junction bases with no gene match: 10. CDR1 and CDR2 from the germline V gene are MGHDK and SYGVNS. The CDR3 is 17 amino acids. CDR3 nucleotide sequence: TGTGCCAGCAGTGACTTCATCCCGGGACAGGGAAACACTGAAGCTTTCTTT. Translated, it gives CASSDFIPGQGNTEAFF.

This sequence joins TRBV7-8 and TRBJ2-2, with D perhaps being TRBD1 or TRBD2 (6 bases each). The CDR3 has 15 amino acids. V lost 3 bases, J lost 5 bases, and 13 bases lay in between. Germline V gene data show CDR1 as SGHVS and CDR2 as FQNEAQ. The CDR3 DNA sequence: TGTGCCAGCAGCTTTCGGGGGCCGAGGACCGGGGAGCTGTTTTTT. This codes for CASSFRGPRTGELFF.

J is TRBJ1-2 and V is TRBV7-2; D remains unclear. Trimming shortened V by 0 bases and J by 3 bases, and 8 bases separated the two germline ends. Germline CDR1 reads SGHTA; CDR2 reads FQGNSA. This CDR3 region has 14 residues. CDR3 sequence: CASSLAPSYYGYTF. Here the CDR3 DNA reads TGTGCCAGCAGCTTAGCGCCGTCGTACTATGGCTACACCTTC.

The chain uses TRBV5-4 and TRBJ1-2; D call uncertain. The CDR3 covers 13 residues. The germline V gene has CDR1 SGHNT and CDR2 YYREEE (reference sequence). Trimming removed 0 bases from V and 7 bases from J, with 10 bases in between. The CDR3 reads CASSLDRKSGYTF. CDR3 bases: TGTGCCAGCAGCTTGGATCGAAAATCTGGCTACACCTTC. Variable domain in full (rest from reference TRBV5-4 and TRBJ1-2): ETGVTQSPTHLIKTRGQQVTLRCSSQSGHNTVSWYQQALGQGPQFIFQYYREEENGRGNFPPRFSGLQFPNYSSELNVNALELDDSALYLCASSLDRKSGYTFGSGTRLTVV.

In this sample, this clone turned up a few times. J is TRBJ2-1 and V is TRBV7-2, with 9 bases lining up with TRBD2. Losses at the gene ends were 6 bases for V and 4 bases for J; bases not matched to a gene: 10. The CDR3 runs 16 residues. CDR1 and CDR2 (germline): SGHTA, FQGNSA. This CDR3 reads CASRAGRTSAYNEQFF. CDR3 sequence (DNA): TGTGCCAGCAGAGCCGGCAGGACTAGCGCATACAATGAGCAGTTCTTC.

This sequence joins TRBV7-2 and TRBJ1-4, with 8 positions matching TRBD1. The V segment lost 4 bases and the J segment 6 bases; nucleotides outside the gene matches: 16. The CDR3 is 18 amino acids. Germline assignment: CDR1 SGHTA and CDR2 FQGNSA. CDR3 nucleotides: TGTGCCAGCAGCTCAACCTTGACAGGGGCTGGTCGATATGAAAAACTGTTTTTT. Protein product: CASSSTLTGAGRYEKLFF.

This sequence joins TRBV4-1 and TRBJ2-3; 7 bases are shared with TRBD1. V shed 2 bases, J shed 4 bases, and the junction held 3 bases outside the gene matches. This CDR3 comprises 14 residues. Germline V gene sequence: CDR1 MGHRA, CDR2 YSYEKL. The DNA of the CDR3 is TGCGCCAGCAGCCAACAACAGGGGCCAGATACGCAGTATTTT. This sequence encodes CASSQQQGPDTQYF.

Here the CDR3 reads CASTIQGVNQPQHF. DNA of the CDR3: TGTGCCAGTACCATCCAGGGGGTAAATCAGCCCCAGCATTTT. The chain couples TRBV19 to TRBJ1-5; 7 bases match TRBD1. V was pared by 7 bases and J by 4 bases, with 7 bases of the junction left unmatched. The CDR3 contains 14 residues. Germline CDR1 and CDR2: LNHDA and SQIVND (reference sequence).

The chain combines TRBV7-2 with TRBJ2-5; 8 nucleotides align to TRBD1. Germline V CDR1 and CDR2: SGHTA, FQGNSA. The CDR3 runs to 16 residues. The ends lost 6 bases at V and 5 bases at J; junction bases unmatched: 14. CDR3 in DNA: TGTGCCAGCAGGAAAGGACCCGGGACAGGAGGCGAGACCCAGTACTTC. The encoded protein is CASRKGPGTGGETQYF.